This entry lists 28 T cell receptor beta chains sequenced from one sample in a study of Graves' ophthalmopathy and Graves' hyperthyroidism. For repertoire sequencing, the TCR beta CDR3 regions were amplified from RNA transcripts. The first round was an RT-PCR with HTBI primers, and the second round was a multiplex PCR. TCRdb analysed the multiplex PCR reads with MiXCR anew, one entry per CDR3 protein. This sample has a few hundred thousand distinct CDR3 sequences, with about a sixth found just once. Specimen: peripheral blood. Receptors were obtained from an adult woman with stable Graves' hyperthyroidism.

This clonotype has only a few counts. This clone may be a read error of a much larger clone one base away. The genes are TRBV11-2 and TRBJ2-5; weak D call: TRBD1 (6 bases). CDR3 size: 14 residues. The germline V gene has CDR1 SGHAT and CDR2 FQNNGV. The CDR3 spells CASSLVQGQETKYF. The DNA for the CDR3 is TGTGCCAGCAGCTTAGTGCAGGGGCAAGAGACCAAGTACTTC.

The CDR3 spells CASVPANRDEAFF. DNA of the CDR3: TGTGCCAGTGTGCCAGCGAACAGGGATGAAGCTTTCTTT. The V call is TRBV19, the J call TRBJ1-1; possibly TRBD1 for D (6 bases). The CDR3 spans 13 residues. The V gene lost 8 bases and the J gene lost 7 bases, with 17 bases spanning the gap. Per the germline V gene, CDR1 is LNHDA and CDR2 is SQIVND (reference sequence).

The sample holds many counts of this clonotype. V gene TRBV2 combines with J gene TRBJ1-1; the match to TRBD1 covers 9 bases. CDR1 and CDR2 (germline): SNHLY, FYNNEI. V was clipped by 7 bases and J by 2 bases; unmatched bases: 11. CDR3 length equals 16 residues. This CDR3 reads CASKQDRGMGNTEAFF. For the CDR3, the DNA is TGTGCCAGCAAACAAGACAGGGGGATGGGTAACACTGAAGCTTTCTTT.

A note on this clonotype: One end of the junction varies from germline; a read error may be responsible. The chain uses TRBV6-2 or TRBV6-3 and TRBJ2-5; D is uncertain. The CDR3 consists of 13 residues. Germline assignment: CDR1 MNHEY and CDR2 SVGEGT. CDR3 sequence reads: CASTGPDQGTQYF. The CDR3 DNA follows: TGTGCCAGCACCGGTCCGGACCAAGGGACCCAGTACTTC.

This clonotype was picked up many times. The chain is built from TRBV10-1 and TRBJ2-5; the match to TRBD2 covers 14 bases. The CDR3 has 18 residues. CDR1 is WNHNN, CDR2 SYGVQD, per germline (reference sequence). J lost 2 bases, V lost 8 bases, and 13 bases had no gene match. The CDR3 DNA sequence: TGCGCCAGCGCTGCCGGGACTAGCGGGAGAGGGGTGCAAGAGACCCAGTACTTC. This sequence encodes CASAAGTSGRGVQETQYF.

The V and J genes are TRBV19 and TRBJ1-1, with D possibly being TRBD1 (5 bases). The V end was cut by 7 bases, the J end by 8 bases, with 11 bases between. The germline V gene encodes CDR1 LNHDA and CDR2 SQIVND (reference sequence). This CDR3 is 11 amino acids long. CDR3: CASIGYREAFF. CDR3 coding DNA: TGTGCCAGTATCGGGTACAGGGAAGCTTTCTTT.

This clonotype was recorded many times. This chain joins TRBV28 and TRBJ2-4; TRBD2 matches at 7 bases. V lost 6 bases, J lost 14 bases, and 16 bases stayed unmatched. Germline V gene lookup returns CDR1 MDHEN and CDR2 SYDVKM. This CDR3 comprises 14 residues. In DNA form, the CDR3 reads TGTGCCAGCAGCCAAACCGGGACTACTTCCCTCAAGTACTTC. This codes for CASSQTGTTSLKYF. Filled out from reference TRBV28 and TRBJ2-4, the complete variable domain reads DVKVTQSSRYLVKRTGEKVFLECVQDMDHENMFWYRQDPGLGLRLIYFSYDVKMKEKGDIPEGYSVSREKKERFSLILESASTNQTSMYLCASSQTGTTSLKYFGAGTRLSVL.

This clonotype came up many times. This chain connects TRBV28 to TRBJ1-5, with D perhaps matching TRBD1 (6 bases). Germline values: CDR1 MDHEN, CDR2 SYDVKM. The length of the CDR3 is 15 residues. Trimming removed 6 bases at V and 4 bases at J, with 16 bases between. Written as DNA, the CDR3 is TGTGCCAGCAGCGTCACAGGGTTGTTGAATCAGCCCCAGCATTTT. The encoded protein is CASSVTGLLNQPQHF.

In its sample, this clonotype was seen many times. The chain combines TRBV4-1 with TRBJ1-2, with 9 bases aligning to TRBD1. CDR1 is MGHRA, CDR2 YSYEKL, per germline. V lost 2 bases to trimming and J lost 7 bases; unmatched junction nucleotides: 8. The CDR3 length is 15 residues. The CDR3 region is CASSQRGQGYSGYTF. CDR3 in DNA: TGCGCCAGCAGCCAAAGGGGACAGGGATATTCTGGCTACACCTTC.

In its sample, this clonotype was seen many times. This chain links TRBV28 with TRBJ2-2; tentative D call: TRBD1 (6 bases). The V end lost 5 bases, the J end lost 4 bases, and 14 bases lay between the germline ends. The germline V gene encodes CDR1 MDHEN and CDR2 SYDVKM. The CDR3 extends over 15 amino acids. The CDR3 protein is CASSQLTGFTGELFF. The DNA of the CDR3 is TGTGCCAGCAGTCAGCTGACAGGCTTCACCGGGGAGCTGTTTTTT.

This clonotype was counted at least ten times. The V call is TRBV4-3, the J call TRBJ2-7; no definite D call. The CDR3 is made up of 15 amino acids. From germline, CDR1 is LGHNA and CDR2 YSLEER. The V and J ends lost 2 bases and 6 bases respectively, with 17 bases between them. The CDR3 reads CASSQLRCRTCEQYF. CDR3 nucleotide sequence: TGCGCCAGCAGCCAACTGCGGTGTCGTACCTGCGAGCAGTACTTC.

This clonotype was seen at least ten times. V and J are TRBV12-3 or TRBV12-4 and TRBJ2-5; D is unresolved. Between the trimmed V and J ends, which lost 1 base and 5 bases, there was a span of 11 bases. The CDR3 is made up of 14 amino acids. This chain's CDR3 is CASSLGLGEETQYF. The CDR3 region has the DNA TGTGCCAGCAGTTTAGGGCTAGGTGAGGAGACCCAGTACTTC.

The chain has TRBV6-5 and TRBJ1-1; D gene uncertain. The V gene lost 2 bases and the J gene lost 5 bases, with 6 bases spanning the gap. CDR3 length equals 12 residues. The germline V gene encodes CDR1 MNHEY and CDR2 SVGAGI. CDR3 amino acids: CASSYEGTEAFF. The CDR3, as DNA: TGTGCCAGCAGTTACGAGGGAACTGAAGCTTTCTTT.

This clonotype was seen many times. The gene calls are TRBV28 and TRBJ1-5; unclear D gene. The ends were cut back, 2 bases at V and 0 bases at J, with 11 bases in the middle. The CDR3 is 16 residues long. Germline-derived CDR1 and CDR2 are MDHEN and SYDVKM. The CDR3 DNA sequence: TGTGCCAGCAGTTTAATGTCATACTATAGCAATCAGCCCCAGCATTTT. This encodes CASSLMSYYSNQPQHF.

The V gene is TRBV7-9, the J gene TRBJ2-5; D gene ambiguous. CDR1 and CDR2 from the germline V gene are SEHNR and FQNEAQ (reference sequence). Trimming pared 1 base from V and 5 bases from J, leaving 5 bases between. This CDR3 contains 12 residues. The CDR3 DNA reads TGTGCCAGCAGCTTAGGGTATGAGACCCAGTACTTC. It encodes CASSLGYETQYF.

This clonotype appeared many times. CDR3 sequence: CAISESIQRESQGLNQPQHF. The CDR3 DNA reads as TGTGCCATCAGTGAGTCGATTCAGCGGGAGTCCCAGGGGCTTAATCAGCCCCAGCATTTT. The gene calls are TRBV10-3 and TRBJ1-5; TRBD1 might be the D (6 bases). Germline V gene lookup returns CDR1 ENHRY and CDR2 SYGVKD. V dropped 0 bases and J dropped 4 bases, with 25 bases sitting between them. The CDR3 is made up of 20 amino acids.

This clonotype was seen ten or more times. This sequence joins TRBV20-1 and TRBJ1-6, with no clear D. This CDR3 contains 13 residues. V lost 4 bases and J lost 8, with 12 bases in between. CDR1 is DFQATT, CDR2 SNEGSKA, per germline (reference sequence). CDR3 sequence (DNA): TGCAGTGCTATTGAGGGATTGGATTCACCCCTCCACTTT. The encoded protein is CSAIEGLDSPLHF.

This clonotype was recorded many times. The J gene is TRBJ2-7, the V gene TRBV28; D gene uncertain. This CDR3 contains 12 residues. Germline CDR1 MDHEN, CDR2 SYDVKM. V was cut by 2 bases and J by 3 bases, with 5 bases left in between. CDR3 region: CASSLMNYEQYF. CDR3 nucleotides: TGTGCCAGCAGTTTAATGAACTACGAGCAGTACTTC.

This clonotype came up many times. This sequence joins TRBV12-3 or TRBV12-4 and TRBJ1-1; D gene ambiguous. Trimming removed 4 bases from V and 0 bases from J, with 6 bases in between. CDR3 length equals 13 residues. CDR3 sequence: CASSSVMNTEAFF. CDR3 sequence (DNA): TGTGCCAGCAGTTCCGTCATGAACACTGAAGCTTTCTTT.

This clonotype has ten or more counts. V usage is TRBV30 and J usage is TRBJ1-5; D not certain. Germline loops: CDR1 GTSNPN, CDR2 SVGIG (reference sequence). The V end lost 3 bases, the J end lost 5 bases, and 17 bases lay between the germline ends. This CDR3 has 15 amino acids. As DNA, the CDR3 is TGTGCCTGGAGCCAACCCGTGGGGTTTTATCAGCCCCAGCATTTT. Translated: CAWSQPVGFYQPQHF.

The rearrangement joins TRBV25-1 to TRBJ2-2; tentatively, D is TRBD1 (6 bases). Germline V gene lookup returns CDR1 MGHDK and CDR2 SYGVNS. V was shortened by 7 bases and J by 2 bases, with 17 bases between the two germline ends. CDR3 length: 16 amino acids. CDR3: CASMERGRGNTGELFF. The CDR3 DNA is TGTGCCAGCATGGAGCGTGGCAGGGGAAACACCGGGGAGCTGTTTTTT.

This clonotype has a count of ten or more. The CDR3 bases are TGTGCCAGCAGTTCGGTCCATGGGGCTTTCTTT. Encoded protein: CASSSVHGAFF. V is TRBV6-5 and J is TRBJ1-1; D is ambiguous. Per germline, CDR1 MNHEY and CDR2 SVGAGI. This CDR3 comprises 11 residues. V was cut by 4 bases and J by 11 bases, with 11 bases left in between.

In DNA, the CDR3 is TGTGCCAGCAGCTTTACGGGGAAAGAGACCCAGTACTTC. Its translation: CASSFTGKETQYF. This chain joins TRBV7-3 and TRBJ2-5, with a tentative D call TRBD2 (5 bases). Germline assignment: CDR1 SGHTA and CDR2 FQGTGA. Trimming took off 3 bases at V and 3 bases at J, with 8 bases between the two ends. The CDR3 runs to 13 residues.

The rearrangement uses TRBV6-1 and TRBJ2-5; 13 bases are a match to TRBD2. Germline V gene lookup returns CDR1 MNHNS and CDR2 SASEGT. The CDR3 covers 16 residues. V trimming: 4 bases; J trimming: 5 bases; junction bases outside the gene matches: 7. The CDR3 DNA is TGTGCCAGCAGTGGGCGACTAGCGGGAGGAATGGAGACCCAGTACTTC. This encodes CASSGRLAGGMETQYF.

This clonotype was seen repeatedly, ten times or more. V is TRBV28 and J is TRBJ1-2, with D perhaps TRBD1 (6 bases). Per germline, CDR1 MDHEN and CDR2 SYDVKM. This CDR3 has 15 amino acids. Trimming took off 4 bases at V and 5 bases at J, with 17 bases between the two ends. The CDR3 spells CASSSRGHPVYGYTF. CDR3 DNA: TGTGCCAGCAGTTCCCGGGGACATCCTGTTTATGGCTACACCTTC.

There are many counts of this clonotype. The V call is TRBV12-3 or TRBV12-4, the J call TRBJ2-3; no clear D gene. There are 14 residues in the CDR3. V lost 3 bases to trimming and J lost 2 bases, with 9 bases between them. CDR3 sequence: CASSFRPATDTQYF. In DNA, the CDR3 is TGTGCCAGCAGTTTCAGGCCCGCCACAGATACGCAGTATTTT.

This clonotype was counted ten times or more. The chain couples TRBV3-1 to TRBJ1-2, with unresolved D. This CDR3 region has 12 residues. Per germline, CDR1 LGHDT and CDR2 YNNKEL (reference sequence). Trimming stripped 6 bases from V and 2 bases from J, with 7 bases between. This CDR3 reads CASSQLNYGYTF. DNA of the CDR3: TGTGCCAGCAGTCAATTGAACTATGGCTACACCTTC. The whole variable domain, filled in from reference TRBV3-1 and TRBJ1-2, reads DTAVSQTPKYLVTQMGNDKSIKCEQNLGHDTMYWYKQDSKKFLKIMFSYNNKELIINETVPNRFSPKSPDKAHLNLHINSLELGDSAVYFCASSQLNYGYTFGSGTRLTVV.

V and J are TRBV5-1 and TRBJ1-1, with 11 bases fitting TRBD1. V lost 10 bases, J lost 4 bases, and 3 bases stayed unmatched. The germline CDR1 and CDR2 sequences are SGHRS and YFSETQ. The CDR3 consists of 12 residues. The CDR3 is CAGQGASTEAFF. The CDR3 DNA follows: TGCGCCGGACAGGGGGCGTCCACTGAAGCTTTCTTT.